The 25 T cell receptor beta chains below all came from one sample that was sequenced in a study of shared clonotypes between healthy human individuals. Libraries were prepared by immunoSEQ multiplex PCR; TCRdb keeps only in-frame clonotypes and omits some of them. The sample holds millions of clones, about 94% seen once. Terminally differentiated effector memory CD45RA+ cells were excluded by CCR7 positive selection of CD45RO-negative cells. Source material: naive CD8+ T cells sorted from blood. These receptors all come from a man aged 18 to 35 in good health.

This clone was detected only once. The chain links TRBV4-3 to TRBJ2-2; 13 bases line up with TRBD2. Unmatched junction bases numbered 13, after V lost 3 bases and J lost 6 bases. CDR3 length: 19 amino acids. Germline V gene sequence: CDR1 LGHNA, CDR2 YSLEER. The CDR3 nucleotides are TGCGCCAGCAGCCACTCTGCTCCGACTAGCGGGAGGATAGCCGGGGAGCTGTTTTTT. It yields the protein CASSHSAPTSGRIAGELFF.

This chain uses TRBV28 with TRBJ2-7; TRBD2 agrees at 11 bases. This CDR3 has 15 residues. The germline V gene has CDR1 MDHEN and CDR2 SYDVKM. V shed 5 bases and J 6 bases; nucleotides not matched to a gene: 9. The CDR3 DNA is TGTGCCAGCAGTCCGCATAGCGGGGGGGCAGGCGAGCAGTACTTC. It yields the protein CASSPHSGGAGEQYF. Drawing the rest from reference TRBV28 and TRBJ2-7, the complete variable domain is DVKVTQSSRYLVKRTGEKVFLECVQDMDHENMFWYRQDPGLGLRLIYFSYDVKMKEKGDIPEGYSVSREKKERFSLILESASTNQTSMYLCASSPHSGGAGEQYFGPGTRLTVT.

The genes are TRBV4-1 and TRBJ1-1; D unclear. Germline V gives CDR1 MGHRA, CDR2 YSYEKL. The CDR3 sequence is 14 residues long. Trimming stripped 5 bases from V and 0 bases from J, with 10 bases between. The CDR3 nucleotides read TGCGCCAGCAGCGCACCACAGATGAACACTGAAGCTTTCTTT. Protein sequence: CASSAPQMNTEAFF.

Comment on this clone: Distinct nucleotide sequences in the sample also encode this CDR3. The chain uses TRBV5-4 and TRBJ2-5; tentatively, D is TRBD1 (6 bases). This CDR3 contains 13 residues. Between the trimmed V and J ends, which lost 2 bases and 4 bases, there was a span of 9 bases. Germline lookup yields CDR1 SGHNT and CDR2 YYREEE (reference sequence). CDR3 region: CASSLQGGETQYF. The CDR3, as DNA: TGTGCCAGCAGCTTACAGGGTGGAGAGACCCAGTACTTC.

The chain has TRBV5-1 and TRBJ2-7; no firm D call. Germline V gene data show CDR1 as SGHRS and CDR2 as YFSETQ. The CDR3 runs to 14 residues. Trimming took 1 base from V and 2 from J, leaving 10 bases between them. Here the CDR3 DNA reads TGCGCCAGCAGCTTGTACTTGCAGCCCTACGAGCAGTACTTC. Protein: CASSLYLQPYEQYF.

V gene TRBV11-2 combines with J gene TRBJ2-2; 8 nucleotides line up with TRBD2. This CDR3 contains 16 residues. CDR1 SGHAT and CDR2 FQNNGV come from the germline V gene. V was clipped by 1 base and J by 4 bases; unmatched bases: 5. The CDR3 DNA reads as TGTGCCAGCAGCTTAGTCCTAGCGGGCTTCACCGGGGAGCTGTTTTTT. This sequence encodes CASSLVLAGFTGELFF.

V and J are TRBV5-4 and TRBJ2-3; 9 bases are shared with TRBD2. Trimming removed 1 base from V and 6 bases from J; junction bases left unmatched: 3. The germline CDR1 and CDR2 sequences are SGHNT and YYREEE (reference sequence). The CDR3 runs to 14 residues. The CDR3 region has the DNA TGTGCCAGCAGCTTGATCCTAGCGGGGGATACGCAGTATTTT. This encodes CASSLILAGDTQYF.

This sequence joins TRBV23-1 and TRBJ1-4; no definite D call. TRBV23-1 is flagged as an ORF with uncertain function. The CDR3 is 15 amino acids. V was cut by 2 bases and J by 8 bases, with 15 bases left in between. The CDR3 loop is CASSQPRGVWEKLFF. The DNA for the CDR3 is TGCGCCAGCAGTCAACCCCGGGGAGTATGGGAAAAACTGTTTTTT.

The rearrangement uses TRBV11-2 and TRBJ2-7, with D unresolved. Trimming removed 2 bases at V and 0 bases at J, with 5 bases between. This CDR3 has 13 amino acids. CDR1 and CDR2 (germline): SGHAT, FQNNGV. The CDR3 region is CASSLHDSYEQYF. Here the CDR3 DNA reads TGTGCCAGCAGCTTACACGACTCCTACGAGCAGTACTTC.

The genes are TRBV7-9 and TRBJ1-3; D gene unclear. Germline values: CDR1 SEHNR, CDR2 FQNEAQ (reference sequence). CDR3 length: 13 amino acids. Trimming stripped 5 bases from V and 3 bases from J, with 8 bases between. CDR3 residues: CASSPPGGNTIYF. CDR3 in DNA: TGTGCCAGCAGCCCCCCGGGTGGAAACACCATATATTTT.

This chain connects TRBV5-4 to TRBJ2-3; 7 positions match TRBD2. The CDR3 consists of 17 residues. V shed 0 bases and J 2 bases; nucleotides not matched to a gene: 9. The germline CDR1 and CDR2 sequences are SGHNT and YYREEE (reference sequence). CDR3 amino acids: CASSLVVVSGFTDTQYF. The CDR3 DNA reads as TGTGCCAGCAGCTTGGTGGTGGTTAGCGGGTTCACAGATACGCAGTATTTT.

The CDR3 is CASSGGTGSPNQPQHF. In DNA form, the CDR3 reads TGTGCCAGTAGTGGGGGGACAGGGTCTCCCAATCAGCCCCAGCATTTT. The chain recombines TRBV19 with TRBJ1-5, with 9 bases aligning to TRBD1. Per germline, CDR1 LNHDA and CDR2 SQIVND (reference sequence). CDR3 length equals 16 residues. V lost 5 bases, J lost 3 bases, and 8 bases stayed unmatched.

The V call is TRBV5-6, the J call TRBJ1-1; TRBD1 is a possible D gene (5 bases). Germline V gene sequence: CDR1 SGHDT, CDR2 YYEEEE. This CDR3 is 12 amino acids long. Trimming stripped 4 bases from V and 6 bases from J, with 10 bases between. The DNA of the CDR3 is TGTGCCAGCAGCCCCCAAGGGGCTGAAGCTTTCTTT. Protein sequence: CASSPQGAEAFF.

V usage is TRBV5-1 and J usage is TRBJ1-6; 10 bases map to TRBD1. Trimming removed 4 bases from V and 10 bases from J; junction bases left unmatched: 8. Germline assignment: CDR1 SGHRS and CDR2 YFSETQ. The CDR3 spans 15 residues. The CDR3 region is CASSMGDRGGSPLHF. DNA for the CDR3: TGCGCCAGCAGCATGGGGGACAGGGGTGGCTCACCCCTCCACTTT. The full variable domain, its missing parts supplied by reference TRBV5-1 and TRBJ1-6, is KAGVTQTPRYLIKTRGQQVTLSCSPISGHRSVSWYQQTPGQGLQFLFEYFSETQRNKGNFPGRFSGRQFSNSRSEMNVSTLELGDSALYLCASSMGDRGGSPLHFGNGTRLTVT.

The chain employs TRBV7-9 and TRBJ2-7; D remains unclear. This CDR3 has 12 amino acids. Trimming left V 6 bases short and J 5 bases short, with 11 bases between. From germline, CDR1 is SEHNR and CDR2 FQNEAQ (reference sequence). The CDR3 here is CASSDLGHEQYF. The CDR3 nucleotides read TGTGCCAGCAGTGATCTAGGGCACGAGCAGTACTTC.

The rearrangement joins TRBV7-3 to TRBJ2-1; D may be TRBD2 (5 bases). CDR1 SGHTA and CDR2 FQGTGA come from the germline V gene. This CDR3 is built from 15 residues. V was cut by 0 bases and J by 6 bases, with 12 bases left in between. As DNA, the CDR3 is TGTGCCAGCAGCTTAACTGGGAGCCTCTTCAATGAGCAGTTCTTC. Its translation: CASSLTGSLFNEQFF.

With respect to this clone: In the same sample, other DNA sequences code for this CDR3. The chain couples TRBV27 to TRBJ2-5; D is possibly TRBD2 (6 bases). The CDR3 runs 14 residues. V was cut by 2 bases and J by 4 bases, with 11 bases left in between. Looked up from germline, CDR1 is MNHEY and CDR2 is SMNVEV (reference sequence). The CDR3 bases are TGTGCCAGCAGTTTACTGGGGGGAGGAGAGACCCAGTACTTC. Amino acid sequence: CASSLLGGGETQYF.

The V gene is TRBV11-2, the J gene TRBJ2-7, with D possibly being TRBD2 (6 bases). The germline V and J ends were trimmed by 0 bases and 0 bases, with 12 bases remaining between them. CDR3 length: 16 amino acids. In germline, CDR1 is SGHAT, CDR2 FQNNGV. In nucleotides, the CDR3 is TGTGCCAGCAGCTTAGATTTAAGCGGGTACTCCTACGAGCAGTACTTC. It is translated as CASSLDLSGYSYEQYF.

V and J are TRBV5-4 and TRBJ1-1; TRBD1 agrees at 10 bases. J was trimmed by 5 bases and V by 1 base; bases with no gene match: 5. The germline V gene has CDR1 SGHNT and CDR2 YYREEE (reference sequence). There are 15 residues in the CDR3. In DNA form, the CDR3 reads TGTGCCAGCAGCTTGCGGACAGGGGGACGGACTGAAGCTTTCTTT. This encodes CASSLRTGGRTEAFF.

V and J are TRBV2 and TRBJ2-7, with TRBD1 identical over 9 bases. This CDR3 is built from 14 residues. V shed 6 bases and J 0 bases; nucleotides not matched to a gene: 3. Looked up from germline, CDR1 is SNHLY and CDR2 is FYNNEI. CDR3 protein: CASSGTGISYEQYF. Here the CDR3 DNA reads TGTGCCAGCAGCGGGACAGGGATCTCCTACGAGCAGTACTTC.

There are a few counts of this clone. V gene TRBV15 combines with J gene TRBJ1-2; no definite D call. The CDR3 runs 15 residues. The germline V gene has CDR1 LNHNV and CDR2 YYDKDF (reference sequence). V dropped 0 bases and J dropped 1 base, with 9 bases sitting between them. The CDR3 here is CATSRDRADNYGYTF. The CDR3, as DNA: TGTGCCACCAGCAGAGATCGGGCAGATAACTATGGCTACACCTTC.

This chain connects TRBV30 to TRBJ2-2; tentative D call: TRBD1 (6 bases). The CDR3 has 15 amino acids. V shed 5 bases and J shed 1 base, with 14 bases lying between them. The germline gives CDR1 GTSNPN, CDR2 SVGIG (reference sequence). In DNA form, the CDR3 reads TGTGCCTGGGACACCGGGACACTGAACACCGGGGAGCTGTTTTTT. It is translated as CAWDTGTLNTGELFF.

This rearrangement joins TRBV4-3 to TRBJ1-2; D not certain. In germline, CDR1 is LGHNA, CDR2 YSLEER. The CDR3 covers 15 residues. V shed 0 bases and J shed 4 bases, with 12 bases lying between them. The CDR3 sequence is CASSQDQSGVYGYTF. The CDR3 region has the DNA TGCGCCAGCAGCCAAGATCAGTCAGGCGTCTATGGCTACACCTTC.

The genes are TRBV6-6 and TRBJ2-7, with D perhaps matching TRBD1 (5 bases). V was shortened by 0 bases and J by 6 bases, with 12 bases between the two germline ends. The CDR3 totals 14 residues. CDR1 and CDR2 (germline): MNHNY, SVGAGI (reference sequence). The CDR3 spells CASSYSGAPAEQYF. CDR3 in DNA: TGTGCCAGCAGTTACTCAGGGGCACCGGCCGAGCAGTACTTC.

The V and J genes are TRBV6-5 and TRBJ1-1; D is perhaps TRBD1 (6 bases). There are 13 residues in the CDR3. V lost 2 bases and J lost 7, with 11 bases in between. Per the germline V gene, CDR1 is MNHEY and CDR2 is SVGAGI. The CDR3 sequence: CASSYAQGFEAFF. DNA for the CDR3: TGTGCCAGCAGTTACGCCCAGGGGTTTGAAGCTTTCTTT.